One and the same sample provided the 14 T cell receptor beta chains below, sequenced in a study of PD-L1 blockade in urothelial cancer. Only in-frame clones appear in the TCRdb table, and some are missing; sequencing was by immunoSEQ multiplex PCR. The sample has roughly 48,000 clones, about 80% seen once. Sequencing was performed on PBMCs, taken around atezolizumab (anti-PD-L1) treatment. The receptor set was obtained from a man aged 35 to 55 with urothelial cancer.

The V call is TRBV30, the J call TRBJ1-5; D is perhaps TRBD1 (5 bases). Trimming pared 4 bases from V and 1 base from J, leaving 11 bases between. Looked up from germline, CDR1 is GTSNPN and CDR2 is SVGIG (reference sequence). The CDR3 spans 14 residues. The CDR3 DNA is TGTGCCTGGAAGTCAGGGCTGAGCAATCAGCCCCAGCATTTT. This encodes CAWKSGLSNQPQHF.

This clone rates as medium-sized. This CDR3 is CASSLGGQGAFF. In nucleotides, the CDR3 is TGTGCCAGCAGCCTCGGGGGACAGGGAGCTTTCTTT. V and J are TRBV11-2 and TRBJ1-1, with 9 positions matching TRBD1. This CDR3 region has 12 residues. CDR1 SGHAT and CDR2 FQNNGV come from the germline V gene. V was pared by 5 bases and J by 10 bases, with 5 bases of the junction left unmatched.

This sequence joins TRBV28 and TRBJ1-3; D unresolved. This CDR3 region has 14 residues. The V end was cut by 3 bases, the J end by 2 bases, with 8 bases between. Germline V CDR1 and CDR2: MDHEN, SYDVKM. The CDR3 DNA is TGTGCCAGCAGTTTCGAGGCGGCTGGAAACACCATATATTTT. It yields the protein CASSFEAAGNTIYF.

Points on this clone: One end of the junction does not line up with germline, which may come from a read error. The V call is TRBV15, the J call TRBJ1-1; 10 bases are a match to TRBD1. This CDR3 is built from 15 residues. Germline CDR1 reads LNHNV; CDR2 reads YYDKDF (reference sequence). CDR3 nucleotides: TGTGCCACCAGCGGAGACAGGGGGCAATTCACTGAAGCTTTCTTT. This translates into CATSGDRGQFTEAFF.

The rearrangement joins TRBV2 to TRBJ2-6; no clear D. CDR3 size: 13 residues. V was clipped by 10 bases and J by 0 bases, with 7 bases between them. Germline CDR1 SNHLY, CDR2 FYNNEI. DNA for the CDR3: TGTGCCAAGTACTACTCTGGGGCCAACGTCCTGACTTTC. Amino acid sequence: CAKYYSGANVLTF.

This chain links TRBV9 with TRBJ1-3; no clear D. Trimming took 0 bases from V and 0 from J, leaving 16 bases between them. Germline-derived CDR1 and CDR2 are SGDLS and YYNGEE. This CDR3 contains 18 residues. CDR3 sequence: CASSVDLGVGDSGNTIYF. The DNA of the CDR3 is TGTGCCAGCAGCGTAGATCTCGGGGTGGGTGACTCTGGAAACACCATATATTTT.

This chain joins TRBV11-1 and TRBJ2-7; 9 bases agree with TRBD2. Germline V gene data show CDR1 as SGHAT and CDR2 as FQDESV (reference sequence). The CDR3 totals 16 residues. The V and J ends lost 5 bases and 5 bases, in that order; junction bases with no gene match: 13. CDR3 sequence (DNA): TGTGCCAGCAGCCCGCCCTTCGCGGGAGGGCCCCACGAGCAGTACTTC. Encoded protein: CASSPPFAGGPHEQYF.

The CDR3 region is CASKGGPNTEAFF. The CDR3 DNA sequence: TGTGCCAGTAAAGGGGGACCGAACACTGAAGCTTTCTTT. This chain uses TRBV19 with TRBJ1-1; TRBD1 is a possible D gene (6 bases). CDR3 size: 13 residues. Germline values: CDR1 LNHDA, CDR2 SQIVND (reference sequence). V lost 7 bases to trimming and J lost 1 base, with 10 bases between them.

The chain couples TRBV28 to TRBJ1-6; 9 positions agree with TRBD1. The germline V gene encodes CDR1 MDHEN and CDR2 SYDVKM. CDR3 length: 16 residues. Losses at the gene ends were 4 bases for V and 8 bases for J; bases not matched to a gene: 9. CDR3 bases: TGTGCCAGCAGTTCAGCCGGGACAGGGTTTGATTCACCCCTCCACTTT. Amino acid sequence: CASSSAGTGFDSPLHF. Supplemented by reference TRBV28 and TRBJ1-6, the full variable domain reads DVKVTQSSRYLVKRTGEKVFLECVQDMDHENMFWYRQDPGLGLRLIYFSYDVKMKEKGDIPEGYSVSREKKERFSLILESASTNQTSMYLCASSSAGTGFDSPLHFGNGTRLTVT.

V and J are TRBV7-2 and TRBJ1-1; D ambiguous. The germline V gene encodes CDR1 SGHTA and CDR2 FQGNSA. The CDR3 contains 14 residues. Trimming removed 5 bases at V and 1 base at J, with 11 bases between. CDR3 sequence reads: CASSRGRENTEAFF. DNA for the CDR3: TGTGCCAGCAGCCGCGGACGGGAGAACACTGAAGCTTTCTTT.

CDR3 sequence: CASSFGRGYEQYF. For the CDR3, the DNA is TGTGCCAGCAGTTTTGGCAGGGGCTACGAGCAGTACTTC. The V call is TRBV28, the J call TRBJ2-7; D might be TRBD1 (6 bases). CDR1 and CDR2 (germline): MDHEN, SYDVKM. The V end lost 3 bases, the J end lost 3 bases, and 9 bases lay between the germline ends. The CDR3 sequence is 13 residues long.

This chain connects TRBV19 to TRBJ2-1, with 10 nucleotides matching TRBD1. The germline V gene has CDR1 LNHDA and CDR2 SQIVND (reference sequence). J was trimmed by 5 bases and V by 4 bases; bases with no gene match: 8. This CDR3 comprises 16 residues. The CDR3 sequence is CASSSLPGQGNNEQFF. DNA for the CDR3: TGTGCCAGTAGTAGTCTTCCGGGACAGGGGAACAATGAGCAGTTCTTC.

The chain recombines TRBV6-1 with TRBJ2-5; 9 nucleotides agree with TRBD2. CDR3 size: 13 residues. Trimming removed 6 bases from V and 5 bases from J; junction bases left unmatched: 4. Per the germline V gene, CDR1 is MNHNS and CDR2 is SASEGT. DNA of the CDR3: TGTGCCAGCAGCGCGGGAGGGCCGGAGACCCAGTACTTC. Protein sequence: CASSAGGPETQYF.

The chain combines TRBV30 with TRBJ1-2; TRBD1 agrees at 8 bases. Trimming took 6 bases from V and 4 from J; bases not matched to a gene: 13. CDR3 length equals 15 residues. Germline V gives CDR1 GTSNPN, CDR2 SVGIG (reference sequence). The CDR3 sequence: CACLEKGTGPYGYTF. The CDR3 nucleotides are TGTGCCTGCCTCGAGAAAGGGACAGGCCCCTATGGCTACACCTTC.